This is a list of T cell receptor beta chains from one sample in a study of cytomegalovirus exposure and HLA in healthy donors. Profiled with immunoSEQ multiplex PCR; TCRdb holds only in-frame clones, not every one. The table includes about 190,000 clones, 81% detected once. Sequencing was carried out using PBMCs. All receptors come from a man between 18 and 35 years old in good health and CMV-seronegative. The CDR3 runs from the conserved cysteine through the conserved F or W. A D gene is named only where the DNA matches it firmly. Clone size, where shown, is once, few, many, or a class for clones that have expanded.

v_gene	j_gene	d_gene	abundance	CDR3nt	CDR3aa
TRBV5-1	TRBJ2-3	TRBD2	-	TGCGCCAGCAGCTTATCCGGGAGGCGCACAGATACGCAGTATTTT	CASSLSGRRTDTQYF
TRBV7-2	TRBJ2-3	TRBD2	-	TGTGCCAGCAGCAAAACCCGAGCGGGGGGCACAGATACGCAGTATTTT	CASSKTRAGGTDTQYF
TRBV10-2	TRBJ1-2	-	-	TGCGCCAGCAGTGAGTCGCTCGGGGGCTATGGCTACACCTTC	CASSESLGGYGYTF
TRBV7-9	TRBJ2-7	TRBD1	few	TGTGCCAGCAGCTTTTACGAGGGGGCGGTCGAGCAGTACTTC	CASSFYEGAVEQYF
TRBV5-6	TRBJ1-4	TRBD1	-	TGTGCCAGCAGCCCGGAAGGACAGGGTGCTGAAAAACTGTTTTTT	CASSPEGQGAEKLFF
TRBV4-2	TRBJ1-4	-	-	TGTGCCAGCAGCCAAAAAATGGAGGGAAGTGAAAAACTGTTTTTT	CASSQKMEGSEKLFF
TRBV14	TRBJ2-7	-	-	TGTGCCAGCAGCCAAGAATCAGGTGCGCTAAGCTCCTACGAGCAGTACTTC	CASSQESGALSSYEQYF
TRBV15	TRBJ1-5	TRBD1	-	TGTGCCACCAGCATCCTCCCCACCGGGACAGGGGATCTAAGCAATCAGCCCCAGCATTTT	CATSILPTGTGDLSNQPQHF
TRBV28	TRBJ2-6	-	-	TGTGCCAGCGGGGACACTGGGGCCAACGTCCTGACTTTC	CASGDTGANVLTF
TRBV6-1	TRBJ2-2	-	-	TGTGCCAGCAGTGATTTATGGGGCGACGTAAACACCGGGGAGCTGTTTTTT	CASSDLWGDVNTGELFF
TRBV2	TRBJ2-7	TRBD1	-	TGTGCCAGCAGAGATGGACAGGGGGGAAATTACGAGCAGTACTTC	CASRDGQGGNYEQYF
TRBV20-1	TRBJ1-2	-	-	TGCAGTGCGTCGAAACAGAATTTC	CSASKQNF